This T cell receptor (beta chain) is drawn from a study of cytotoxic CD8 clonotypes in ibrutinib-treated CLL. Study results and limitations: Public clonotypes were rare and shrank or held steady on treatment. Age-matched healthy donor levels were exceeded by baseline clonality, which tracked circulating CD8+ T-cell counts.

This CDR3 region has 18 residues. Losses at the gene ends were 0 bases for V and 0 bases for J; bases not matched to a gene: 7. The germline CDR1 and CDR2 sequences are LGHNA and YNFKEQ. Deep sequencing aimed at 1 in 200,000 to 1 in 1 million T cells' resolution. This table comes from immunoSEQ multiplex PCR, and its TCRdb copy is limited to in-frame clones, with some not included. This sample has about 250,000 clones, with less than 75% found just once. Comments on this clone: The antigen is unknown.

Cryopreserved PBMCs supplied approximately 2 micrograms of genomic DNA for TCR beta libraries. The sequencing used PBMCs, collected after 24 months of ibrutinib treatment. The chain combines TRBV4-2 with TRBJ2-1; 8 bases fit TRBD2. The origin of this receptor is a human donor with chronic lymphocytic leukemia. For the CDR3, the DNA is TGTGCCAGCAGCCAAGAGATGGGTAGCGGGGTCTCCTACAATGAGCAGTTCTTC. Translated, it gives CASSQEMGSGVSYNEQFF.